A single sample is the source of the 32 T cell receptor beta chains below, sequenced in a study of T cells after yellow fever vaccination. Using its own MiXCR run on the 5' RACE reads, TCRdb lists one record per CDR3 protein. The top ten clones hold approximately 15% of a sample with about 580,000 distinct CDR3 sequences, roughly 17% of them seen once. The sequencing used PBMCs, collected roughly 5 days after the first yellow fever vaccination. These receptors were taken from a man between 18 and 35 years old who received the YFV17D yellow fever vaccine.

The rearrangement links TRBV12-3 or TRBV12-4 to TRBJ2-3; D perhaps matches TRBD1 (6 bases). This CDR3 is built from 16 residues. Trimming left V 5 bases short and J 2 bases short, with 17 bases between. This chain's CDR3 is CASSTLRGQHTDTQYF. The CDR3 region has the DNA TGTGCCAGCAGTACTCTCAGGGGCCAACACACAGATACGCAGTATTTT.

The chain is built from TRBV28 and TRBJ2-7; D gene unclear. The ends were cut back, 5 bases at V and 3 bases at J, with 14 bases in the middle. There are 14 residues in the CDR3. Germline V gives CDR1 MDHEN, CDR2 SYDVKM. The CDR3 reads CASSPPDGIYEQYF. CDR3 nucleotides: TGTGCCAGCAGTCCCCCCGACGGAATCTACGAGCAGTACTTC.

This clonotype occurred a few times. The CDR3 reads CASSQDPPYRVGDNEQFF. CDR3 sequence (DNA): TGCGCCAGCAGCCAAGATCCCCCCTACAGGGTCGGGGACAATGAGCAGTTCTTC. The chain combines TRBV4-3 with TRBJ2-1; D perhaps matches TRBD1 (6 bases). The CDR3 has 18 amino acids. Trimming removed 0 bases from V and 5 bases from J, with 20 bases in between. CDR1 LGHNA and CDR2 YSLEER come from the germline V gene.

This clonotype appeared a few times. The chain carries TRBV10-3 and TRBJ2-7, with 11 bases that match TRBD1. CDR3 size: 13 residues. CDR1 ENHRY and CDR2 SYGVKD come from the germline V gene. Germline trimming cut 7 bases from V and 7 bases from J; bases unmatched to any gene: 6. The CDR3 region is CAIKGQGAVEQYV. CDR3 DNA sequence: TGTGCCATCAAAGGACAGGGGGCGGTTGAGCAGTACGTC.

Only a few counts were recorded for this clonotype. The J gene is TRBJ1-2, the V gene TRBV5-1; the match to TRBD1 covers 9 bases. Looked up from germline, CDR1 is SGHRS and CDR2 is YFSETQ. V shed 4 bases and J 1 base; nucleotides not matched to a gene: 5. This CDR3 spans 15 amino acids. The DNA of the CDR3 is TGCGCCAGCAGCAAGGGACAGGGATTTAACTATGGCTACACCTTC. Its protein is CASSKGQGFNYGYTF.

This clonotype appeared a few times. This chain links TRBV11-2 with TRBJ1-1; 10 bases are a match to TRBD1. The length of the CDR3 is 15 residues. The junction had 7 bases not matched to a gene; V was cut back by 5 bases and J by 4 bases. CDR1 and CDR2 from the germline V gene are SGHAT and FQNNGV. Written as DNA, the CDR3 is TGTGCCAGCAGCCTGACAGGGGGCCTGGGCACTGAAGCTTTCTTT. It translates to CASSLTGGLGTEAFF.

The V gene is TRBV5-1, the J gene TRBJ2-1; TRBD2 aligns across 14 bases. V lost 3 bases to trimming and J lost 4 bases; unmatched junction nucleotides: 12. The CDR3 is made up of 19 amino acids. Germline CDR1 reads SGHRS; CDR2 reads YFSETQ. In DNA form, the CDR3 reads TGCGCCAGCAGCTCAAAAGGGACTAGCGGGGGCCTTTTGTACAATGAGCAGTTCTTC. Protein: CASSSKGTSGGLLYNEQFF.

The chain combines TRBV11-2 with TRBJ2-2, with 8 bases identical to TRBD2. J lost 7 bases, V lost 3 bases, and 7 bases had no gene match. The CDR3 runs to 15 residues. The germline CDR1 and CDR2 sequences are SGHAT and FQNNGV. The CDR3 sequence: CASSFQAGGVGELFF. In nucleotides, the CDR3 is TGTGCCAGCAGCTTTCAGGCGGGGGGAGTCGGGGAGCTGTTTTTT.

This chain uses TRBV6-1 with TRBJ2-3; TRBD1 matches 8 bases. V was clipped by 7 bases and J by 3 bases; unmatched bases: 9. Germline V gene lookup returns CDR1 MNHNS and CDR2 SASEGT. This CDR3 contains 15 residues. The DNA for the CDR3 is TGTGCCAGCACTAGAACAGGGGGTCCGACAGATACGCAGTATTTT. It is translated as CASTRTGGPTDTQYF.

CDR3 coding DNA: TGTGCCAGCAGCGTTACCGGCCGGATGAACACTGAAGCTTTCTTT. This codes for CASSVTGRMNTEAFF. The chain couples TRBV5-8 to TRBJ1-1; D is unclear. The CDR3 is 15 amino acids. Germline CDR1 reads SGHTS; CDR2 reads YDEGEE. Trimming removed 4 bases from V and 0 bases from J, with 13 bases in between. Drawing the rest from reference TRBV5-8 and TRBJ1-1, the complete variable domain is EAGVTQSPTHLIKTRGQQATLRCSPISGHTSVYWYQQALGLGLQFLLWYDEGEERNRGNFPPRFSGRQFPNYSSELNVNALELEDSALYLCASSVTGRMNTEAFFGQGTRLTVV.

J is TRBJ1-5 and V is TRBV20-1; D unclear. The CDR3 consists of 14 residues. Germline V gene lookup returns CDR1 DFQATT and CDR2 SNEGSKA (reference sequence). The ends were cut back, 4 bases at V and 2 bases at J, with 12 bases in the middle. The CDR3 sequence: CSATLGGGNQPQHF. CDR3 nucleotides: TGCAGTGCTACTCTGGGAGGAGGCAATCAGCCCCAGCATTTT.

This clonotype was seen more than once but under ten times. This chain links TRBV21-1 with TRBJ1-1. TRBV21-1 is recorded as a pseudogene. The CDR3 length is 12 residues. DNA of the CDR3: TGTGCCAGCAGCGATTGCGGGGCTGAAGCTTTCTTT. Amino acids: CASSDCGAEAFF.

The V call is TRBV2, the J call TRBJ2-3; D gene unclear. Germline loops: CDR1 SNHLY, CDR2 FYNNEI. With 2 bases removed from V and 4 bases from J, the gap between germline ends came to 13 bases. This CDR3 spans 15 amino acids. In DNA, the CDR3 is TGTGCCAGCAGTGAACAGTCTACAAGGGCAGATACGCAGTATTTT. Protein product: CASSEQSTRADTQYF.

This chain's CDR3 is CASRRRGWETEAFF. DNA of the CDR3: TGTGCCAGCAGACGGAGGGGGTGGGAAACTGAAGCTTTCTTT. J is TRBJ1-1 and V is TRBV3-1, with D possibly being TRBD1 (6 bases). The V and J ends lost 6 bases and 5 bases respectively, with 16 bases between them. Germline CDR1 is LGHDT and CDR2 is YNNKEL (reference sequence). CDR3 length: 14 residues. Together with reference TRBV3-1 and TRBJ1-1, the CDR3 gives the full variable domain: DTAVSQTPKYLVTQMGNDKSIKCEQNLGHDTMYWYKQDSKKFLKIMFSYNNKELIINETVPNRFSPKSPDKAHLNLHINSLELGDSAVYFCASRRRGWETEAFFGQGTRLTVV.

The table lists this clonotype with a few counts. V and J are TRBV20-1 and TRBJ2-7; TRBD1 agrees at 9 bases. With 6 bases clipped from V and 3 bases from J, the junction kept 12 bases outside the gene matches. The CDR3 consists of 15 residues. Germline CDR1 and CDR2: DFQATT and SNEGSKA (reference sequence). For the CDR3, the DNA is TGCAGTGCAACAGGACAGGGGCAAGCCCACTACGAGCAGTACGTC. This gives the protein CSATGQGQAHYEQYV.

This sequence joins TRBV5-4 and TRBJ2-3; TRBD1 agrees at 7 bases. Germline V gives CDR1 SGHNT, CDR2 YYREEE (reference sequence). V shed 0 bases and J 6 bases; nucleotides not matched to a gene: 4. This CDR3 has 14 residues. The CDR3 protein is CASSLAQGRDTQYF. The CDR3, as DNA: TGTGCCAGCAGCTTGGCACAGGGGCGGGATACGCAGTATTTT.

In this sample, this clonotype turned up many times. The chain carries TRBV3-1 and TRBJ2-1; 10 bases are shared with TRBD2. This CDR3 is 15 amino acids long. V shed 2 bases and J 10 bases; nucleotides not matched to a gene: 8. CDR1 and CDR2 from the germline V gene are LGHDT and YNNKEL (reference sequence). CDR3 coding DNA: TGTGCCAGCAGCCAAACTCGACTAGCGGGTATGGAGCAGTTCTTC. Encoded protein: CASSQTRLAGMEQFF.

There are a few counts of this clonotype. The chain links TRBV6-5 to TRBJ2-1; TRBD2 matches 10 bases. Germline CDR1 and CDR2: MNHEY and SVGAGI. This CDR3 has 15 amino acids. The junction had 6 bases not matched to a gene; V was cut back by 2 bases and J by 8 bases. CDR3 amino acids: CASSYGSGGAYEQFF. CDR3 nucleotide sequence: TGTGCCAGCAGTTACGGGAGCGGGGGGGCCTATGAGCAGTTCTTC.

This chain uses TRBV20-1 with TRBJ2-3, with TRBD2 matching over 10 bases. Losses at the gene ends were 5 bases for V and 4 bases for J; bases not matched to a gene: 12. This CDR3 has 16 residues. CDR1 and CDR2 from the germline V gene are DFQATT and SNEGSKA (reference sequence). CDR3: CSARKGSGGAADTQYF. The CDR3 DNA follows: TGCAGTGCTCGGAAAGGAAGCGGGGGGGCCGCAGATACGCAGTATTTT.

The chain carries TRBV6-2 or TRBV6-3 and TRBJ1-5; the D is unclear. Trimming shortened V by 6 bases and J by 2 bases, and 8 bases separated the two germline ends. Per germline, CDR1 MNHEY and CDR2 SVGEGT. The CDR3 has 13 residues. This CDR3 reads CASSSWRNQPQHF. The CDR3 bases are TGTGCCAGCAGCAGTTGGCGCAATCAGCCCCAGCATTTT.

The chain recombines TRBV11-2 with TRBJ1-6; TRBD1 is a possible D gene (6 bases). V shed 4 bases and J shed 14 bases, with 18 bases lying between them. Germline CDR1 reads SGHAT; CDR2 reads FQNNGV. The CDR3 runs to 14 residues. The CDR3 nucleotides read TGTGCCAGCAGCTCAAGACAGGACCTTTTAACCCTCCACTTT. Protein product: CASSSRQDLLTLHF.

The CDR3: CASRLAYTGELFF. The CDR3, as DNA: TGTGCCAGCAGGCTTGCCTACACCGGGGAGCTGTTTTTT. J is TRBJ2-2 and V is TRBV6-1; D gene uncertain. The CDR3 loop spans 13 amino acids. Trimming left V 6 bases short and J 3 bases short, with 8 bases between. CDR1 and CDR2 (germline): MNHNS, SASEGT.

This clonotype was picked up a small number of times. The chain recombines TRBV20-1 with TRBJ1-1, with TRBD1 matching over 8 bases. This CDR3 is 14 amino acids long. The germline V gene encodes CDR1 DFQATT and CDR2 SNEGSKA (reference sequence). Unmatched junction bases numbered 5, after V lost 1 base and J lost 4 bases. CDR3 DNA sequence: TGCAGTGCTAGAGCCACAGGGGGGGGCACTGAAGCTTTCTTT. Its translation is CSARATGGGTEAFF.

The V and J genes are TRBV2 and TRBJ1-6; 11 nucleotides match TRBD1. Germline V gene lookup returns CDR1 SNHLY and CDR2 FYNNEI. The CDR3 is 15 amino acids. Unmatched junction bases numbered 9, after V lost 11 bases and J lost 6 bases. Written as DNA, the CDR3 is TGTGCCTATTGGGACGGGACAGGGGGTAATTCACCCCTCCACTTT. As protein: CAYWDGTGGNSPLHF. The full variable domain, rest sourced from reference TRBV2 and TRBJ1-6, is EPEVTQTPSHQVTQMGQEVILRCVPISNHLYFYWYRQILGQKVEFLVSFYNNEISEKSEIFDDQFSVERPDGSNFTLKIRSTKLEDSAMYFCAYWDGTGGNSPLHFGNGTRLTVT.

V usage is TRBV7-9 and J usage is TRBJ2-3; D tentatively fits TRBD1 or TRBD2 (5 bases each). Trimming stripped 2 bases from V and 6 bases from J, with 18 bases between. This CDR3 contains 16 residues. Germline values: CDR1 SEHNR, CDR2 FQNEAQ (reference sequence). CDR3 sequence (DNA): TGTGCCAGCAGCTTACCAACCGGGACGAAGGCCGATACGCAGTATTTT. This sequence encodes CASSLPTGTKADTQYF.

This clonotype was seen a handful of times. This rearrangement joins TRBV3-1 to TRBJ2-1; the match to TRBD2 covers 12 bases. The junction had 5 bases not matched to a gene; V was cut back by 0 bases and J by 5 bases. The CDR3 is 17 amino acids. In germline, CDR1 is LGHDT, CDR2 YNNKEL (reference sequence). The CDR3 region is CASSQDRASGGDNEQFF. The CDR3 region has the DNA TGTGCCAGCAGCCAAGATCGCGCTAGCGGGGGGGACAATGAGCAGTTCTTC.

The sample holds a few counts of this clonotype. The chain employs TRBV4-3 and TRBJ2-3; D may be TRBD2 (5 bases). Per the germline V gene, CDR1 is LGHNA and CDR2 is YSLEER. The CDR3 covers 15 residues. Between the trimmed V and J ends, which lost 5 bases and 0 bases, there was a span of 12 bases. CDR3 in DNA: TGCGCCAGCAGCACGACCCGGACTAGCACAGATACGCAGTATTTT. It encodes CASSTTRTSTDTQYF.

This clonotype occurred a few times. This chain joins TRBV5-1 and TRBJ1-1; 7 bases align to TRBD1. J gave up 1 base and V 1 base, and 7 bases lay outside the gene matches. Germline-derived CDR1 and CDR2 are SGHRS and YFSETQ. CDR3 length: 16 residues. The CDR3: CASSLRGGPANTEAFF. CDR3 sequence (DNA): TGCGCCAGCAGCTTGAGAGGGGGCCCCGCGAACACTGAAGCTTTCTTT.

This clonotype has a handful of counts. The J gene is TRBJ2-7, the V gene TRBV11-2, with a tentative D call TRBD2 (5 bases). The V end was cut by 6 bases, the J end by 4 bases, with 13 bases between. CDR3 length: 13 residues. CDR1 is SGHAT and CDR2 is FQNNGV in the germline V gene. CDR3 nucleotide sequence: TGTGCCAGCAGTCCCTCGGGGAAATACGAGCAGTACGTC. Protein sequence: CASSPSGKYEQYV.

CDR3 protein: CASGLVLGQGSPPLHF. The CDR3, as DNA: TGTGCTAGTGGTTTGGTACTCGGCCAGGGGTCTCCACCCCTCCACTTT. The V call is TRBV12-5, the J call TRBJ1-6, with TRBD1 as a possible D gene (6 bases). Germline V lookup: CDR1 LGHNT, CDR2 FRNRAP. Trimming left V 0 bases short and J 11 bases short, with 17 bases between. The CDR3 contains 16 residues. Filled out from reference TRBV12-5 and TRBJ1-6, the complete variable domain reads DARVTQTPRHKVTEMGQEVTMRCQPILGHNTVFWYRQTMMQGLELLAYFRNRAPLDDSGMPKDRFSAEMPDATLATLKIQPSEPRDSAVYFCASGLVLGQGSPPLHFGNGTRLTVT.

The chain has TRBV5-4 and TRBJ2-1; no clear D gene. The CDR3 consists of 15 residues. CDR1 and CDR2 (germline): SGHNT, YYREEE (reference sequence). Trimming left V 4 bases short and J 7 bases short, with 18 bases between. The CDR3 DNA is TGTGCCAGCAGCGTAAGCCGACAAGCTGGTAATGAGCAGTTCTTC. Protein: CASSVSRQAGNEQFF. Using reference TRBV5-4 and TRBJ2-1 for the parts outside the CDR3, the full variable domain is ETGVTQSPTHLIKTRGQQVTLRCSSQSGHNTVSWYQQALGQGPQFIFQYYREEENGRGNFPPRFSGLQFPNYSSELNVNALELDDSALYLCASSVSRQAGNEQFFGPGTRLTVL.

The chain combines TRBV9 with TRBJ2-3; TRBD1 matches at 9 bases. This CDR3 contains 17 residues. Germline-derived CDR1 and CDR2 are SGDLS and YYNGEE. J lost 5 bases, V lost 2 bases, and 12 bases had no gene match. CDR3 residues: CASSVAPGQGFGDTQYF. In nucleotides, the CDR3 is TGTGCCAGCAGCGTCGCTCCGGGACAGGGATTTGGAGATACGCAGTATTTT.